These T cell receptor beta chains were read from a single sample in a study of a mutant IDH1 vaccine in newly diagnosed glioma. Method: immunoSEQ multiplex PCR; TCRdb's copy keeps in-frame clones and lacks some. The data hold 60,000 or so clones, with about 91% observed a single time. Which antigens these TCRs recognize remains unknown. The sample here was PBMCs, taken from a glioma patient whose treatment included an IDH1 peptide vaccine. The source is a middle-aged man with glioma. Both conserved end residues are part of each CDR3.

cdr3_aa: CASSYSPRGVGEAFF
v_call: TRBV6-5
j_call: TRBJ1-1

cdr3_aa: CASSLDGTSRETQYF
v_call: TRBV11-2
j_call: TRBJ2-5

cdr3_aa: CASSSTGYNQPQHF
v_call: TRBV28
j_call: TRBJ1-5

cdr3_aa: CASSWTTGGAEQYF
v_call: TRBV7-2
j_call: TRBJ2-7

cdr3_aa: CASSQAAVGPSSYEQYF
v_call: TRBV28
j_call: TRBJ2-7

cdr3_aa: CASSLQGAGTGELFF
v_call: TRBV11-2
j_call: TRBJ2-2

cdr3_aa: CASSPGGVWQPQHF
v_call: TRBV28
j_call: TRBJ1-5

cdr3_aa: CASSNGRKNTEAFF
v_call: TRBV6-5
j_call: TRBJ1-1

cdr3_aa: CASSVVYGDWANTGELFF
v_call: TRBV9
j_call: TRBJ2-2

cdr3_aa: CASSTRTVGATDNSPLHF
v_call: TRBV28
j_call: TRBJ1-6

cdr3_aa: CASSIDLTRSIEGYTF
v_call: TRBV19
j_call: TRBJ1-2

cdr3_aa: CASSLEGSPNTEAFF
v_call: TRBV5-1
j_call: TRBJ1-1

cdr3_aa: CASSRGLSNLLSGYTF
v_call: TRBV4-3
j_call: TRBJ1-2

cdr3_aa: CASSPRARGGGSKTQYF
v_call: TRBV7-6
j_call: TRBJ2-5

cdr3_aa: CASSQEPSQGAKNEQFF
v_call: TRBV4-2
j_call: TRBJ2-1

cdr3_aa: CASSRESWDNEQFF
v_call: TRBV2
j_call: TRBJ2-1

cdr3_aa: CASSYPAGTGLNTEAFF
v_call: TRBV28
j_call: TRBJ1-1

cdr3_aa: CASSLRTGGAEVGYTF
v_call: TRBV18
j_call: TRBJ1-2